This record looks at one T cell receptor beta chain sequence and its context. Some clones are missing from TCRdb's copy, which holds only in-frame ones; the method was immunoSEQ multiplex PCR. This table holds hundreds of thousands of clones, around 86% found once. The CDR3 consists of 14 residues. V was shortened by 2 bases and J by 4 bases, with 11 bases between the two germline ends. Looked up from germline, CDR1 is LNHDA and CDR2 is SQIVND (reference sequence). This sample is drawn from a study of blood T cell repertoires in COVID-19. This TCR derives from a woman aged 45-65 years who had recovered from COVID-19. Sequenced input: PBMCs or T cells enriched from blood (not recorded which). The rearrangement uses TRBV19 and TRBJ2-5; D call uncertain. The CDR3 DNA follows: TGTGCCAGTAGTATAAACCTTAACAGAGAGACCCAGTACTTC. Protein: CASSINLNRETQYF.